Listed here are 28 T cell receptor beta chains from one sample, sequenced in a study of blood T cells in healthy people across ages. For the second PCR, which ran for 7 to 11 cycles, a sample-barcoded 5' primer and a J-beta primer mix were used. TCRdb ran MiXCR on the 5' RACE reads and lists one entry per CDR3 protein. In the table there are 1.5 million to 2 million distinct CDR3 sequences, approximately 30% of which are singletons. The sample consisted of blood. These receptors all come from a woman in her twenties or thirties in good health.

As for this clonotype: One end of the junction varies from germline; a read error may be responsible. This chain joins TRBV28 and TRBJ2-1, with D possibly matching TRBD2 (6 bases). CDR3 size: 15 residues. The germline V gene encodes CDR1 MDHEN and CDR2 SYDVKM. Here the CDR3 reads CASSPPGKDYNEQLF. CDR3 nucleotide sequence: TGTGCCAGCAGCCCCCCCGGGAAGGACTACAATGAGCAGCTCTTC.

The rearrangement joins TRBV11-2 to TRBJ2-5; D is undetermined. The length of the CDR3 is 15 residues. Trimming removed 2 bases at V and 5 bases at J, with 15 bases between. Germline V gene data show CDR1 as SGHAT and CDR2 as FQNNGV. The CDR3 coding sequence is TGTGCCAGCAGCTTATCCCTACGAGTGGGCGAGACCCAGTACTTC. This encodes CASSLSLRVGETQYF.

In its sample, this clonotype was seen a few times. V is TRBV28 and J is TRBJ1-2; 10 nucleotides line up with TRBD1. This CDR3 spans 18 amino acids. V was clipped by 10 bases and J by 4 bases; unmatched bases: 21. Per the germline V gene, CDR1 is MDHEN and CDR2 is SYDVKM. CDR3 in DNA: TGTGCCACTCCTAAACGGACAGGGGGAGATACGGGTAGCTATGGCTACACCTTC. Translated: CATPKRTGGDTGSYGYTF.

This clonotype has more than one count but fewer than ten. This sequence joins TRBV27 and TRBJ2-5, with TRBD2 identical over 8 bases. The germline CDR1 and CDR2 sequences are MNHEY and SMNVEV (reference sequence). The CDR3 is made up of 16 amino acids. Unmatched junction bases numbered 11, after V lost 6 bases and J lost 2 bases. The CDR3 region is CASSPLGGRFQETQYF. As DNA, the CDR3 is TGTGCCAGCAGCCCCCTTGGCGGGAGGTTTCAAGAGACCCAGTACTTC.

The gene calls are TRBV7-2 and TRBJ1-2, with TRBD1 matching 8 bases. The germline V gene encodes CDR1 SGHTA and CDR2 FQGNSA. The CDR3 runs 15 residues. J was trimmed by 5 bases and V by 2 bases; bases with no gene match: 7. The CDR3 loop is CASSLPPRQGYGYTF. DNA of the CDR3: TGTGCCAGCAGCTTACCCCCGAGACAGGGGTATGGCTACACCTTC.

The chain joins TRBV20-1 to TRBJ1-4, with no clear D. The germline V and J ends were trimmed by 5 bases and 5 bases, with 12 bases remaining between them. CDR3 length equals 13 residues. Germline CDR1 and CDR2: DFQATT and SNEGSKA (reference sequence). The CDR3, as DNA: TGCAGTGCTTTTGACACCGTGAATGAAAAACTGTTTTTT. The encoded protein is CSAFDTVNEKLFF.

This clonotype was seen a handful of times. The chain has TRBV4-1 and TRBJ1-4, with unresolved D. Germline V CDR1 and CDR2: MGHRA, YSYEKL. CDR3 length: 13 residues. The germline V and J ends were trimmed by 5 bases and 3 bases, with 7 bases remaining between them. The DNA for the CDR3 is TGCGCCAGCAGCGGCGGGGCTAATGAAAAACTGTTTTTT. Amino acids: CASSGGANEKLFF.

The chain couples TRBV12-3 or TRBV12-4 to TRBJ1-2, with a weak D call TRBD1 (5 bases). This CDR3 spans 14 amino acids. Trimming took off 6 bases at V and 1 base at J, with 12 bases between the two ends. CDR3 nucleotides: TGTGCCAGCAGGGCTACAGGTTATAACTATGGCTACACCTTC. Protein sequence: CASRATGYNYGYTF.

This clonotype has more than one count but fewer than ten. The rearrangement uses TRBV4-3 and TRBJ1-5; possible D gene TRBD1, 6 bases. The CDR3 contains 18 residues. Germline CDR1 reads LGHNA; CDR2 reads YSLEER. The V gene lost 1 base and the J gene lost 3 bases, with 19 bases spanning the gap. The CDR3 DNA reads TGCGCCAGCAGCCAAGTTCTTTCGAGGGGACAATACAATCAGCCCCAGCATTTT. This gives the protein CASSQVLSRGQYNQPQHF.

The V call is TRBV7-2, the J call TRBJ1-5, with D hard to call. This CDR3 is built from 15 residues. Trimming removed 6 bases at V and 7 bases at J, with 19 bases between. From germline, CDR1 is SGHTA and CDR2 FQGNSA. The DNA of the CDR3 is TGTGCCAGCAGAGTAGAGGCAGGTGGAGGCCAGCCCCAGCATTTT. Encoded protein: CASRVEAGGGQPQHF.

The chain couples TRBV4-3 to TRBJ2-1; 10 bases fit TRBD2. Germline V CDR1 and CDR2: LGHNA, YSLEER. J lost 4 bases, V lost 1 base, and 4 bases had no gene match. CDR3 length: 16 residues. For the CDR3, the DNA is TGCGCCAGCAGCCAAGCACTAGCGGGGTCTTACAATGAGCAGTTCTTC. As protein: CASSQALAGSYNEQFF.

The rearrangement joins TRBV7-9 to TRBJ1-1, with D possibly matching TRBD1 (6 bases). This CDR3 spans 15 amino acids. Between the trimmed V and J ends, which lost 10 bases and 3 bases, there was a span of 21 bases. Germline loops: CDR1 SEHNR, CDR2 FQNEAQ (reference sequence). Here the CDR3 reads CATNGAGGPDTEAFF. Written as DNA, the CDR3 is TGTGCCACAAACGGGGCGGGGGGCCCCGACACTGAAGCTTTCTTT.

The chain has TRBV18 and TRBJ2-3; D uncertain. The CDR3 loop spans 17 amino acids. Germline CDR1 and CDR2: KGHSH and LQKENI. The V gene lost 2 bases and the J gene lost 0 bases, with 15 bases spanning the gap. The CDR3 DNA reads TGTGCCAGCTCACCAGCCAGGCGGACCAGTAGCACAGATACGCAGTATTTT. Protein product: CASSPARRTSSTDTQYF. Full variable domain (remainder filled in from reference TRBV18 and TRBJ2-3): NAGVMQNPRHLVRRRGQEARLRCSPMKGHSHVYWYRQLPEEGLKFMVYLQKENIIDESGMPKERFSAEFPKEGPSILRIQQVVRGDSAAYFCASSPARRTSSTDTQYFGPGTRLTVL.

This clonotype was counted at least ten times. In nucleotides, the CDR3 is TGTGCCAGCCGGTCAGGACAGGGAACCTACGAGCAGTACTTC. This encodes CASRSGQGTYEQYF. The chain has TRBV7-9 and TRBJ2-7; TRBD1 agrees at 8 bases. The germline gives CDR1 SEHNR, CDR2 FQNEAQ (reference sequence). The CDR3 loop spans 14 amino acids. V gave up 8 bases and J gave up 2 bases; unmatched junction bases: 8.

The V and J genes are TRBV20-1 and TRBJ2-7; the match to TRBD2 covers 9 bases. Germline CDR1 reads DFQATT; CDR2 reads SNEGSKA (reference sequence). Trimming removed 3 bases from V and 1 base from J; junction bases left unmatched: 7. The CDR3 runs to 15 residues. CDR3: CSARGREGPSYEQYF. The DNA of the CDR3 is TGCAGTGCTAGGGGGCGGGAGGGCCCATCCTACGAGCAGTACTTC.

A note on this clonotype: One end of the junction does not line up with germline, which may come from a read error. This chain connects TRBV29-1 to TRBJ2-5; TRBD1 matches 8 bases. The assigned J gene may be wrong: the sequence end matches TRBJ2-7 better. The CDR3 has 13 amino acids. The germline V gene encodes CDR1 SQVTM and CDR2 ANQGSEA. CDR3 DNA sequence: TGCGGCGTTGGCGGACAGGGCGATGACGAGCAGTACTTC. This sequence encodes CGVGGQGDDEQYF.

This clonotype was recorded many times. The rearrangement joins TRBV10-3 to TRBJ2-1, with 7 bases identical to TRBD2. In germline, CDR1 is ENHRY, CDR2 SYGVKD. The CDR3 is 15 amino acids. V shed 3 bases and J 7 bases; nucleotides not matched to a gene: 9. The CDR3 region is CAISDRAGEGNEQFF. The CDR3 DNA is TGTGCCATCAGTGATCGGGCGGGGGAAGGGAATGAGCAGTTCTTC.

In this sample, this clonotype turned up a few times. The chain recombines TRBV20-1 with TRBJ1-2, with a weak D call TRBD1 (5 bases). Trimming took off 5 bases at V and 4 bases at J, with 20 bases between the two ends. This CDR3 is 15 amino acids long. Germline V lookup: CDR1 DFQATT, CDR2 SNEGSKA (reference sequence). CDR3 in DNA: TGCAGTGCTCCAGCCCGGATGGGGGTAACCTATGGCTACACCTTC. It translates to CSAPARMGVTYGYTF.

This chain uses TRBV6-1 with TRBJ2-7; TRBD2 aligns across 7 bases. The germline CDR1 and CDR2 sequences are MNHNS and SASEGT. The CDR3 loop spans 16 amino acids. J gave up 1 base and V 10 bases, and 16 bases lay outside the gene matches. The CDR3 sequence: CATDSKGTTYSYEQYF. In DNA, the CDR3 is TGTGCCACCGATTCAAAAGGGACTACCTATTCCTACGAGCAGTACTTC.

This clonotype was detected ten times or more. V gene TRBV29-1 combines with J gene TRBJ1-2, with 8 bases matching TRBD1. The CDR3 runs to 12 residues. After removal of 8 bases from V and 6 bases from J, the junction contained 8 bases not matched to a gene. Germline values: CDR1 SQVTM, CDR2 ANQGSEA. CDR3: CSLDRGIHGYTF. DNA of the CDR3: TGCAGCTTAGACAGGGGAATTCATGGCTACACCTTC.

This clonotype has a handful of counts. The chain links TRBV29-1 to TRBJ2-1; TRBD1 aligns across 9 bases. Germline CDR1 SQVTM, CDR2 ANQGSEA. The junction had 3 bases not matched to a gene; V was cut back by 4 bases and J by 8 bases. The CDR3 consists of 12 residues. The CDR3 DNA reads TGCAGCGTTGTGGGACAGGGTGATGAGCAGTTCTTC. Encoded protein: CSVVGQGDEQFF.

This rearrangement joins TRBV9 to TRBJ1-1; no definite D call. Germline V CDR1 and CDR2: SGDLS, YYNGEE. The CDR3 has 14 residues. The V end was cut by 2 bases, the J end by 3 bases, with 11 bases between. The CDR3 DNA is TGTGCCAGCAGCGTTATAAGAGAGCACACTGAAGCTTTCTTT. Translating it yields CASSVIREHTEAFF.

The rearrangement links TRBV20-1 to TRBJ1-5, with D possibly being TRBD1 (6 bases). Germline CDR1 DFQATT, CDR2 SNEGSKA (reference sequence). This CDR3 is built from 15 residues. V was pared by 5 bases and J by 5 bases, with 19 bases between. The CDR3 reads CSAFSGHGGDQPQHF. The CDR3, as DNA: TGCAGTGCTTTCTCGGGACACGGGGGGGATCAGCCCCAGCATTTT.

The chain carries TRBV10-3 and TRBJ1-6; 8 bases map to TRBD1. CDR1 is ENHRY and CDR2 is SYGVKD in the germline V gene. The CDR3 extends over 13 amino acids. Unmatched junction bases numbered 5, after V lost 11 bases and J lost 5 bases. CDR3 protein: CAVTGANNSPLHF. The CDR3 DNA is TGTGCCGTGACAGGGGCTAATAATTCACCCCTCCACTTT.

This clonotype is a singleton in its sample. In DNA, the CDR3 is TGTGCCAGCAGTTACGTAGTTACCGATTTATCTGAGCAGTACTTC. Encoded protein: CASSYVVTDLSEQYF. The chain has TRBV6-6 and TRBJ2-7; no definite D call. Trimming took off 2 bases at V and 7 bases at J, with 18 bases between the two ends. The CDR3 runs 15 residues. Germline CDR1 reads MNHNY; CDR2 reads SVGAGI (reference sequence).

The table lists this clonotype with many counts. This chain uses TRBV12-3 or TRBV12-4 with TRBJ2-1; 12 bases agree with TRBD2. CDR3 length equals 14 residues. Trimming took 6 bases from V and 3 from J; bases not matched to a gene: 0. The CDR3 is CASRTSGGYNEQFF. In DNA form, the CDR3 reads TGTGCCAGCAGGACTAGCGGGGGCTACAATGAGCAGTTCTTC.

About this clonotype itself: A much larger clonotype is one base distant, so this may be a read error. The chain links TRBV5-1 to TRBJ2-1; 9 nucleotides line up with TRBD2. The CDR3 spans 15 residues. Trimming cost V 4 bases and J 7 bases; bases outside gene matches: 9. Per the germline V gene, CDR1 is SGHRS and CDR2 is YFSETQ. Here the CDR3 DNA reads TGCGCCAGCAGCCTGACCGGGACTAGCTGGAATGAGCAGTTCTTC. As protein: CASSLTGTSWNEQFF.

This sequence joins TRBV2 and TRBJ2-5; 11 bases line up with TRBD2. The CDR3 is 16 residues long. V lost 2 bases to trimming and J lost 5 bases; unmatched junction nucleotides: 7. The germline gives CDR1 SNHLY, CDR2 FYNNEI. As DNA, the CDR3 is TGTGCCAGCAGTGAATGGCTAGCGGGGGGTTCGGAGACCCAGTACTTC. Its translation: CASSEWLAGGSETQYF.